The next 6 T cell receptor beta chains were all read from a single sample in a study of molecular identifiers for immune sequencing clone quantification. TCRdb redid the calling of the PCR reads with MiXCR, one entry per CDR3 protein. The sample gives fewer than 75,000 distinct CDR3 sequences, 17% of which show up once; about 1.5% is in the top ten. Sample: naive CD8+ T cells from blood, with Jurkat cell RNA spiked in. Indicated subset: FACS-sorted CD8+CD4-CCR7+CD45RA+ naive T cells. The receptor source for this set is a human donor in good health. Some libraries in this study had Jurkat cell RNA spiked in.

This clonotype was counted at least ten times. The chain joins TRBV20-1 to TRBJ1-4; unclear D gene. With 0 bases removed from V and 6 bases from J, the gap between germline ends came to 14 bases. The CDR3 is made up of 15 amino acids. Germline loops: CDR1 DFQATT, CDR2 SNEGSKA (reference sequence). Here the CDR3 reads CSARDRGAVYEKLFF. CDR3 DNA sequence: TGCAGTGCTAGAGATAGAGGCGCGGTTTATGAAAAACTGTTTTTT.

Only a few counts were recorded for this clonotype. V usage is TRBV29-1 and J usage is TRBJ2-1; D might be TRBD1 or TRBD2, each matching 6 bases. Trimming took 7 bases from V and 6 from J, leaving 13 bases between them. CDR1 is SQVTM and CDR2 is ANQGSEA in the germline V gene. The CDR3 is made up of 12 amino acids. The DNA for the CDR3 is TGCAGCGCGGGTGGAGGGGGCAATGAGCAGTTCTTC. Encoded protein: CSAGGGGNEQFF.

The rearrangement uses TRBV5-6 and TRBJ2-7, with D uncertain. The CDR3 length is 14 residues. In germline, CDR1 is SGHDT, CDR2 YYEEEE. The ends were cut back, 3 bases at V and 2 bases at J, with 12 bases in the middle. As DNA, the CDR3 is TGTGCCAGCAGCTCGGCCGGCAGCACCTACGAGCAGTACTTC. Its protein product is CASSSAGSTYEQYF.

This clonotype was seen repeatedly, ten times or more. This chain connects TRBV25-1 to TRBJ1-1; maybe TRBD1 (5 bases). This CDR3 contains 12 residues. CDR1 and CDR2 from the germline V gene are MGHDK and SYGVNS. V was cut by 8 bases and J by 1 base, with 8 bases left in between. The CDR3, as DNA: TGTGCCAGCTCGACAGCGAACACTGAAGCTTTCTTT. It specifies CASSTANTEAFF.

In its sample, this clonotype was seen once. This chain joins TRBV6-2 or TRBV6-3 and TRBJ2-1; D ambiguous. Germline V gene lookup returns CDR1 MNHEY and CDR2 SVGEGT. CDR3 size: 11 residues. The germline V and J ends were trimmed by 2 bases and 8 bases, with 4 bases remaining between them. The CDR3 protein is CASSYPYEQFF. As DNA, the CDR3 is TGTGCCAGCAGTTACCCCTATGAGCAGTTCTTC.

In the case of this clonotype: The CDR3 carries no conserved terminal phenylalanine or tryptophan, so it likely arises from a read error. This chain links TRBV12-3 or TRBV12-4 with TRBJ2-5; possibly TRBD1 for D (5 bases). The germline V and J ends were trimmed by 2 bases and 2 bases, with 9 bases remaining between them. There are 14 residues in the CDR3. The chain's CDR3 is CASSLSTGQETQYL. The CDR3 DNA reads TGTGCCAGCAGTTTATCCACAGGACAAGAGACCCAGTACCTC.